Below, 20 T cell receptor beta chains from the same sample are listed, as sequenced in a study of blood T cell repertoires in COVID-19. The repertoire was sequenced with immunoSEQ multiplex PCR; TCRdb's copy has only in-frame clones and lacks some. The sample shows about 400,000 clones, under 90% of them seen only once. Sequenced material: PBMCs or T cells enriched from blood (not recorded which). Receptors were obtained from a woman aged 30 to 39 who had recovered from COVID-19.

This chain uses TRBV28 with TRBJ1-2, with unresolved D. With 6 bases removed from V and 2 bases from J, the gap between germline ends came to 10 bases. CDR1 is MDHEN, CDR2 SYDVKM, per germline. The CDR3 has 13 residues. In nucleotides, the CDR3 is TGTGCCAGCAGAACCGACAAGAACTATGGCTACACCTTC. Translating gives CASRTDKNYGYTF.

The V call is TRBV25-1, the J call TRBJ1-1, with a possible D match to TRBD1 (6 bases). Germline assignment: CDR1 MGHDK and CDR2 SYGVNS. The CDR3 runs to 15 residues. Trimming removed 6 bases from V and 1 base from J, with 15 bases in between. DNA for the CDR3: TGTGCCAGCAGACCTTGGGGGCGCGGGAACACTGAAGCTTTCTTT. Encoded protein: CASRPWGRGNTEAFF.

This chain links TRBV4-2 with TRBJ2-5; 7 bases are shared with TRBD2. Trimming cost V 4 bases and J 3 bases; bases outside gene matches: 5. Germline CDR1 LGHNA, CDR2 YNFKEQ. The CDR3 runs 14 residues. The DNA of the CDR3 is TGTGCCAGCAGCCCCGAGCGGGGCGAAGAGACCCAGTACTTC. Protein product: CASSPERGEETQYF.

The chain is built from TRBV6-5 and TRBJ2-7; the match to TRBD1 covers 8 bases. The CDR3 totals 14 residues. V lost 4 bases and J lost 4; bases outside the gene matches: 6. Looked up from germline, CDR1 is MNHEY and CDR2 is SVGAGI. CDR3 nucleotides: TGTGCCAGCAGTTGGGACAGGTCACCTTACGAGCAGTACTTC. Its translation: CASSWDRSPYEQYF.

This chain links TRBV30 with TRBJ1-2, with TRBD1 matching over 8 bases. This CDR3 comprises 17 residues. Trimming took 1 base from V and 4 from J; bases not matched to a gene: 14. CDR1 and CDR2 from the germline V gene are GTSNPN and SVGIG (reference sequence). The CDR3 bases are TGTGCCTGGAGTGCCTCCTTGCGACAGGGGACTGCCTATGGCTACACCTTC. This translates into CAWSASLRQGTAYGYTF.

On this clone: The sample contains more than one DNA sequence encoding this CDR3. The gene calls are TRBV5-1 and TRBJ1-5; the match to TRBD1 covers 10 bases. The CDR3 is made up of 14 amino acids. Germline V lookup: CDR1 SGHRS, CDR2 YFSETQ. With 4 bases clipped from V and 5 bases from J, the junction kept 3 bases outside the gene matches. The CDR3 bases are TGCGCCAGCAGCCGGACAGGGGGGGATCAGCCCCAGCATTTT. Its protein is CASSRTGGDQPQHF.

This chain links TRBV5-1 with TRBJ1-2; 8 bases map to TRBD1. The V and J ends lost 2 bases and 3 bases, in that order; junction bases with no gene match: 6. Germline CDR1 is SGHRS and CDR2 is YFSETQ. The CDR3 has 15 residues. The CDR3 region is CASSLGQGGYYGYTF. The CDR3, as DNA: TGCGCCAGCAGCTTAGGACAGGGCGGCTACTATGGCTACACCTTC. The full variable domain, in which reference TRBV5-1 and TRBJ1-2 provide the parts outside the CDR3, is KAGVTQTPRYLIKTRGQQVTLSCSPISGHRSVSWYQQTPGQGLQFLFEYFSETQRNKGNFPGRFSGRQFSNSRSEMNVSTLELGDSALYLCASSLGQGGYYGYTFGSGTRLTVV.

This chain connects TRBV9 to TRBJ2-2; a possible D gene is TRBD1 (6 bases). Trimming left V 0 bases short and J 0 bases short, with 12 bases between. The CDR3 runs to 17 residues. Per germline, CDR1 SGDLS and CDR2 YYNGEE. The DNA for the CDR3 is TGTGCCAGCAGCGTAGTTCTAGGGACAACGAACACCGGGGAGCTGTTTTTT. This encodes CASSVVLGTTNTGELFF.

The chain has TRBV21-1 and TRBJ1-5. TRBV21-1 is assigned pseudogene status. This CDR3 has 16 amino acids. CDR3 protein: CASSKDIWRRTQPQHF. DNA for the CDR3: TGTGCCAGCAGCAAAGATATTTGGAGACGTACCCAGCCCCAGCATTTT.

J is TRBJ1-2 and V is TRBV9, with TRBD1 as a possible D gene (6 bases). Germline V gene data show CDR1 as SGDLS and CDR2 as YYNGEE. This CDR3 contains 14 residues. The V and J ends lost 3 bases and 7 bases respectively, with 16 bases between them. The CDR3 spells CASSAQQGLGGYTF. In DNA, the CDR3 is TGTGCCAGCAGCGCCCAACAGGGTCTCGGTGGCTACACCTTC.

The chain has TRBV7-6 and TRBJ1-2; 7 bases agree with TRBD1. CDR3 length: 14 residues. From germline, CDR1 is SGHVS and CDR2 FNYEAQ. V dropped 4 bases and J dropped 7; count of bases not matched to a gene: 9. In DNA, the CDR3 is TGTGCCAGCAGCTCTGGACAGGAAGAAGGTGGCTACACCTTC. Its protein product is CASSSGQEEGGYTF. Supplemented by reference TRBV7-6 and TRBJ1-2, the full variable domain reads GAGVSQSPRYKVTKRGQDVALRCDPISGHVSLYWYRQALGQGPEFLTYFNYEAQQDKSGLPNDRFSAERPEGSISTLTIQRTEQRDSAMYRCASSSGQEEGGYTFGSGTRLTVV.

The chain has TRBV4-3 and TRBJ2-1; perhaps TRBD1 as D (5 bases). V shed 0 bases and J shed 6 bases, with 12 bases lying between them. Per the germline V gene, CDR1 is LGHNA and CDR2 is YSLEER. The CDR3 runs 15 residues. In nucleotides, the CDR3 is TGCGCCAGCAGCCAAGATCAGGGCGGCCCCAATGAGCAGTTCTTC. Translation gives CASSQDQGGPNEQFF.

The chain joins TRBV12-5 to TRBJ1-1; a weak D match, TRBD1 (6 bases). CDR3 length: 15 residues. CDR1 is LGHNT, CDR2 FRNRAP, per germline. V lost 0 bases to trimming and J lost 0 bases, with 8 bases between them. The CDR3 nucleotides read TGTGCTAGTGGTTTGGTAAGGGACATGAACACTGAAGCTTTCTTT. Translating gives CASGLVRDMNTEAFF.

The rearrangement uses TRBV30 and TRBJ2-7, with TRBD1 matching 8 bases. V trimming: 0 bases; J trimming: 3 bases; junction bases outside the gene matches: 13. The CDR3 spans 17 residues. The germline CDR1 and CDR2 sequences are GTSNPN and SVGIG (reference sequence). CDR3: CAWSVPIRQGTLYEQYF. The DNA for the CDR3 is TGTGCCTGGAGTGTACCCATTAGACAGGGGACTCTCTACGAGCAGTACTTC.

This clone has only one observation. The chain joins TRBV14 to TRBJ1-1, with TRBD1 identical over 8 bases. This CDR3 is built from 14 residues. V lost 4 bases to trimming and J lost 3 bases; unmatched junction nucleotides: 4. CDR1 is SGHDN, CDR2 FVKESK, per germline. This chain's CDR3 is CASSPQGAYTEAFF. Written as DNA, the CDR3 is TGTGCCAGCAGCCCGCAGGGGGCCTACACTGAAGCTTTCTTT.

This chain connects TRBV27 to TRBJ2-3; 8 bases agree with TRBD1. Trimming cost V 5 bases and J 2 bases; bases outside gene matches: 6. Germline CDR1 and CDR2: MNHEY and SMNVEV (reference sequence). The CDR3 runs to 15 residues. CDR3 nucleotide sequence: TGTGCCAGCAGTCGCAGGGGGCGGGACACAGATACGCAGTATTTT. It is translated as CASSRRGRDTDTQYF.

The gene calls are TRBV3-1 (or the pseudogene TRBV3-2) and TRBJ1-1; D gene unclear. Germline V gene sequence: CDR1 LGHDT, CDR2 YNNKEL (reference sequence). Trimming left V 3 bases short and J 4 bases short, with 15 bases between. The CDR3 is 15 amino acids. The CDR3: CASSQQATLGTEAFF. The CDR3 DNA reads TGTGCCAGCAGCCAGCAGGCCACCCTGGGCACTGAAGCTTTCTTT.

The chain has TRBV25-1 and TRBJ1-5; D is perhaps TRBD1 (6 bases). V gave up 3 bases and J gave up 6 bases, with 15 bases separating them. Germline V CDR1 and CDR2: MGHDK, SYGVNS. The CDR3 contains 15 residues. CDR3 in DNA: TGTGCCAGCAGTGAGGGGGGGAGGGGGAGTCAGCCCCAGCATTTT. It translates to CASSEGGRGSQPQHF. The full variable domain, rest sourced from reference TRBV25-1 and TRBJ1-5, is EADIYQTPRYLVIGTGKKITLECSQTMGHDKMYWYQQDPGMELHLIHYSYGVNSTEKGDLSSESTVSRIRTEHFPLTLESARPSHTSQYLCASSEGGRGSQPQHFGDGTRLSIL.

This clone is a singleton in its sample. The V and J genes are TRBV5-1 and TRBJ2-1; D is undetermined. CDR1 is SGHRS, CDR2 YFSETQ, per germline. The CDR3 runs to 15 residues. V lost 3 bases to trimming and J lost 4 bases, with 14 bases between them. CDR3 DNA sequence: TGCGCCAGCAGCTACAGCCCGACGACATACAATGAGCAGTTCTTC. This encodes CASSYSPTTYNEQFF.

The V gene is TRBV28, the J gene TRBJ1-6, with TRBD1 matching 7 bases. Germline-derived CDR1 and CDR2 are MDHEN and SYDVKM. The CDR3 runs 14 residues. The ends lost 6 bases at V and 9 bases at J; junction bases unmatched: 8. DNA for the CDR3: TGTGCCAGCAGCTTAAACAGGGGAGCTTCACCCCTCCACTTT. It encodes CASSLNRGASPLHF.